These T cell receptor beta chains were read from a single sample in a study of human T cells and chemical hapten exposure. TCRdb redid the calling of the RACE reads with MiXCR, one entry per CDR3 protein. The sample includes approximately 34,000 distinct CDR3 sequences, just under 6.5% of them seen just once. Sequencing used whole blood, obtained in connection with sensitization to the hapten diphenylcyclopropenone (DPC). The receptor set was obtained from a woman aged 25 to 39 with alopecia areata. Some clones in this sample may be carry-over from other donors' samples. CDR3s include the opening cysteine and the closing phenylalanine or tryptophan. A D gene is named only where the DNA matches it firmly. Clone size is not always given. Where it is, it says once, few, many or a class for expanded clones.

v_call,clone_size,d_call,j_call,cdr3_nt,cdr3_aa
TRBV24-1,NA,NA,TRBJ2-3,TGTGCCACCAGTTCGAGCGTCGGCACAGATACGCAGTATTTT,CATSSSVGTDTQYF
TRBV20-1,NA,NA,TRBJ2-4,TGCAGTGCTCACACATCGGATGCCAAAAACATTCAGTACTTC,CSAHTSDAKNIQYF
TRBV28,NA,NA,TRBJ2-5,TGTGCCCTCTCAGCCGGGGGACATTCCCCTGGACCCCAAGAGACCCAGTACTTC,CALSAGGHSPGPQETQYF
TRBV28,few,NA,TRBJ2-6,TGTGCCAGCAGTCACCGGGGATCTGGGGCCAACGTCCTGACTTTC,CASSHRGSGANVLTF
TRBV6-2/TRBV6-3,many,TRBD1,TRBJ2-7,TGTGCCAGCAGTTACACGGGACAGTTGGAGCAGTACTTC,CASSYTGQLEQYF
TRBV7-9,NA,NA,TRBJ2-5,TGTGCCAGCAGCTTAAGGCGTGTTGGTGCGGAGACCCAGTACTTC,CASSLRRVGAETQYF
TRBV19,many,NA,TRBJ1-2,TGTGCCAGTACGCCGGGGCCAGCCACCGGCTACACCTTC,CASTPGPATGYTF
TRBV28,many,NA,TRBJ1-2,TGTGCCAGCAGTTCCCCCGGGGAGGGAGCTAACTATGGCTACACCTTC,CASSSPGEGANYGYTF
TRBV27,NA,NA,TRBJ1-6,TGTGCCAGCAGTGAGAGACAGGTGACTAGGAATTCACCCCTCCACTTT,CASSERQVTRNSPLHF
TRBV29-1,many,NA,TRBJ2-1,TGCAGCTTAATTTCACAGGGGAGGGAGCAGTTCTTC,CSLISQGREQFF
TRBV19,few,NA,TRBJ1-6,TGTGCCAGTAGTATATCGGGGGTTAATTCACCCCTCCACTTT,CASSISGVNSPLHF
TRBV5-1,NA,NA,TRBJ1-2,TGCGCCAGCAGCTCAGGGAGGGTCGGCTACACCTTC,CASSSGRVGYTF
TRBV30,NA,NA,TRBJ1-2,TGTGCCTGGAGTGTGTCGGACTACTATGGCTACACCTTC,CAWSVSDYYGYTF
TRBV12-3/TRBV12-4,few,NA,TRBJ1-3,TGTGCCAGCAGTTCAAGATCCGTACCTAATGGAAACACCATATATTTT,CASSSRSVPNGNTIYF
TRBV29-1,NA,TRBD1,TRBJ1-2,TGCAGCCTTAAACAGGGGGACGGCTACACCTTC,CSLKQGDGYTF
TRBV7-2,many,NA,TRBJ2-7,TGTGCCAGCAGCCTGAGGGACCAGGCCTACGAGCAGTACTTC,CASSLRDQAYEQYF
TRBV24-1,few,TRBD1,TRBJ1-4,TGTGCCACCAGTGATGTTCGAAGGGGGCGAGAAAAACTGTTTTTT,CATSDVRRGREKLFF
TRBV3-1,few,NA,TRBJ2-3,TGTGCCAGCAGCGTTGCGGGACTCGCGACAGATACGCAGTATTTT,CASSVAGLATDTQYF
TRBV12-3/TRBV12-4,many,TRBD1,TRBJ1-6,TGTGCCAGCAGTCGCAACAGGGGCTCACCCCTCCACTTT,CASSRNRGSPLHF
TRBV20-1,few,NA,TRBJ2-6,TGCAGTGCAGAGGGACGTCTCTCTGGGGCCAACGTCCTGACTTTC,CSAEGRLSGANVLTF
TRBV12-3/TRBV12-4,NA,TRBD2,TRBJ2-1,TGTGCCAGCAGCTTAGCGGGGGGGGCCGACAATGAGCAGTTCTTC,CASSLAGGADNEQFF
TRBV11-2,NA,TRBD1,TRBJ2-4,TGTGCCAGCAGCTTATATCAGGGGGCCACCAAAAACATTCAGTACTTC,CASSLYQGATKNIQYF
TRBV6-2/TRBV6-3,many,NA,TRBJ1-5,TGTGCCAGCAGTTACACCGGGACTCAGCCCCAGCATTTT,CASSYTGTQPQHF
TRBV29-1,many,TRBD2,TRBJ2-1,TGCAGCGCAAGGAGCGGGGGGGCCGCTGAGCAGTTCTTC,CSARSGGAAEQFF
TRBV20-1,many,TRBD1,TRBJ1-2,TGCAGTGCTGGAACAGGGGATTATGGCTACACCTTC,CSAGTGDYGYTF
TRBV11-1,many,NA,TRBJ2-1,TGTGCCAGCAGCGGGGGGACGGAATCCTACAATGAGCAGTTCTTC,CASSGGTESYNEQFF
TRBV7-2,medium-sized,TRBD1,TRBJ2-3,TGTGCCAGCAGCTCGGACAGGCCCCCCACAGATACGCAGTATTTT,CASSSDRPPTDTQYF
TRBV11-2,many,NA,TRBJ1-1,TGTGCCAGCAGCTTAGTAGGTCTAGACACTGAAGCTTTCTTT,CASSLVGLDTEAFF
TRBV12-3/TRBV12-4,few,NA,TRBJ1-1,TGTGCCAGCAGCCCCGACCGAAGCTCCACTTTCTTT,CASSPDRSSTFF
TRBV7-8,few,NA,TRBJ1-2,TGTGCCAGCAGCTTAGCCCCGACCGGAACCTATGGCTACACCTTC,CASSLAPTGTYGYTF
TRBV7-8,NA,NA,TRBJ1-2,TGTGCCAGCAGCTCCGACGGACTACGTTATGGCTACACCTTC,CASSSDGLRYGYTF
TRBV7-2,many,TRBD2,TRBJ2-1,TGTGCCAGCAGCTCACAACTAGCGGGGGGTTACAATGAGCAGTTCTTC,CASSSQLAGGYNEQFF
TRBV4-1,NA,NA,TRBJ2-6,TGCGCCAGCAGCCAGATTTTAACAGGGCCTGGGGCCAACGTCCTGACTTTC,CASSQILTGPGANVLTF
TRBV9,NA,NA,TRBJ2-3,TGTGCCAGCAGCGTTTTCCCAGGACGCACAGATACGCAGTATTTT,CASSVFPGRTDTQYF
TRBV7-2,few,TRBD1,TRBJ1-6,TGTGCCAGCGCGGGACAGGAGAATTCACCCCTCCACTTT,CASAGQENSPLHF
TRBV20-1,many,NA,TRBJ1-2,TGCAGTGCTAGGACCGGGGGGGACTATGGCTACACCTTC,CSARTGGDYGYTF
TRBV12-3/TRBV12-4,NA,NA,TRBJ2-1,TGTGCCAGCAAAACTGCGGAGGATGAGCAGTTCTTC,CASKTAEDEQFF
TRBV6-6,many,NA,TRBJ1-4,TGTGCCAGCAGTTACCACAGGGCGGCAACTAATGAAAAACTGTTTTTT,CASSYHRAATNEKLFF
TRBV5-1,few,NA,TRBJ2-2,TGCGCCAGCAGCTCATACCGGGACACGGACACCGGGGAGCTGTTTTTT,CASSSYRDTDTGELFF
TRBV18,NA,TRBD1,TRBJ2-6,TGTGCCAGCTCACCACCAAATTTCGGGACAGGGAACGTCCTGACTTTC,CASSPPNFGTGNVLTF
TRBV7-9,many,NA,TRBJ2-4,TGTGCCAGCAGCTGGCCGGGGGCAACCAAAAACATTCAGTACTTC,CASSWPGATKNIQYF
TRBV5-1,many,NA,TRBJ2-7,TGCGCCAGCAGCTTGGTCTCCGGGGTGCCGGACGAGCAGTACTTC,CASSLVSGVPDEQYF
TRBV15,few,NA,TRBJ2-3,TGTGCCACCAGCAGAGGGGGTATAGATACGCAGTATTTT,CATSRGGIDTQYF
TRBV30,few,NA,TRBJ1-4,TGTGCCTGGAGTGCCTTTGCAACTAATGAAAAACTGTTTTTT,CAWSAFATNEKLFF
TRBV4-3,few,NA,TRBJ1-1,TGCGCCAGCAGCCAAGATAACAGGGAAGCTTTCTTT,CASSQDNREAFF
TRBV11-2,many,TRBD1,TRBJ1-2,TGTGCCAGCAGCTTAGGGGACAGCTACGGCTACACCTTC,CASSLGDSYGYTF
TRBV11-2,few,NA,TRBJ1-5,TGTGCCAGCAGCCTCACTCACGGACAGTCCAATCAGCCCCAGCATTTT,CASSLTHGQSNQPQHF